This T cell receptor beta chain came from a study of memory CD4+ T cells and cytomegalovirus serostatus. As for the study in general: Healthy Belgian adult donors included several CMV-positive and 24 CMV-negative people.

Single viable CD3+CD4+CD8-CD45RO+ cells were sorted as the memory CD4+ T cells. After thawing, CD4+ T cells were positively selected. V lost 1 base and J lost 4; bases outside the gene matches: 5. CDR1 is SGHTA, CDR2 FQGTGA, per germline. The CDR3 runs 15 residues. Points on this clone: The antigen is not known.

Generated by immunoSEQ multiplex PCR, the TCRdb table keeps only in-frame clones and is missing some. The sample records fewer than 40,000 clones, around three quarters being singletons. Whole-study findings and limits: The CMV-associated TCR signature appears largely within the CD4+ memory repertoire. CD4+ memory repertoires contained about two fifths of the 164 reported CMV TCRbeta sequences.

The TCR was taken from an adult in good health and CMV-seropositive. This chain joins TRBV7-3 and TRBJ2-5, with 8 bases fitting TRBD1. Sequencing was carried out using memory CD4+ T cells from blood. The CDR3 sequence: CASSLNAGGLETQYF. The CDR3 coding sequence is TGTGCCAGCAGCTTAAACGCAGGGGGCTTAGAGACCCAGTACTTC.